The 10 T cell receptor beta chains below all came from one sample that was sequenced in a study of blood T cell repertoires in COVID-19. Using immunoSEQ multiplex PCR, the repertoire was profiled, and TCRdb retains in-frame clones only, with some absent. In the table there are fewer than 400,000 clones, around 87% of which are singletons. Sequencing was carried out using peripheral blood. These receptors were taken from a human donor in a cohort sampled during active COVID-19.

This clone has a count of ten or more. The chain uses TRBV10-3 and TRBJ1-5, with 8 positions matching TRBD1. The CDR3 contains 15 residues. Trimming cost V 5 bases and J 0 bases; bases outside gene matches: 3. In germline, CDR1 is ENHRY, CDR2 SYGVKD. The DNA of the CDR3 is TGTGCCATCAGTCAACAGGGGGATAGCAATCAGCCCCAGCATTTT. Protein product: CAISQQGDSNQPQHF.

V usage is TRBV6-5 and J usage is TRBJ1-6; 11 nucleotides agree with TRBD1. Trimming took 8 bases from V and 7 from J; bases not matched to a gene: 7. The length of the CDR3 is 15 residues. Germline lookup yields CDR1 MNHEY and CDR2 SVGAGI. The CDR3 nucleotides read TGTGCCAGCGTACCCGGGACAGGGGGAAATTCACCCCTCCACTTT. Translated: CASVPGTGGNSPLHF.

The chain has TRBV6-5 and TRBJ1-6; TRBD1 matches at 9 bases. After removal of 6 bases from V and 7 bases from J, the junction contained 4 bases not matched to a gene. The length of the CDR3 is 14 residues. From germline, CDR1 is MNHEY and CDR2 SVGAGI. This CDR3 reads CASRRQGDNSPLHF. The CDR3 bases are TGTGCCAGCAGGAGACAGGGGGACAATTCACCCCTCCACTTT.

As to this clone: This sample includes further DNA sequences coding for the same CDR3. The chain is built from TRBV11-2 and TRBJ2-5; D perhaps matches TRBD2 (6 bases). CDR1 is SGHAT, CDR2 FQNNGV, per germline. Trimming shortened V by 0 bases and J by 5 bases, and 10 bases separated the two germline ends. The CDR3 is made up of 14 amino acids. The CDR3 protein is CASSLDGGGETQYF. The CDR3 bases are TGTGCCAGCAGCTTAGACGGGGGTGGGGAGACCCAGTACTTC. Drawing the rest from reference TRBV11-2 and TRBJ2-5, the complete variable domain is EAGVAQSPRYKIIEKRQSVAFWCNPISGHATLYWYQQILGQGPKLLIQFQNNGVVDDSQLPKDRFSAERLKGVDSTLKIQPAKLEDSAVYLCASSLDGGGETQYFGPGTRLLVL.

This clone was detected once. The rearrangement uses TRBV7-9 and TRBJ2-7; 13 bases align to TRBD2. This CDR3 is 14 amino acids long. With 5 bases clipped from V and 4 bases from J, the junction kept 2 bases outside the gene matches. The germline V gene has CDR1 SEHNR and CDR2 FQNEAQ (reference sequence). Here the CDR3 reads CASSGTSGKYEQYF. The CDR3 region has the DNA TGTGCCAGCAGCGGGACTAGCGGGAAATACGAGCAGTACTTC.

V is TRBV6-1 and J is TRBJ2-7; 9 bases align to TRBD1. This CDR3 comprises 15 residues. V dropped 2 bases and J dropped 6; count of bases not matched to a gene: 8. Germline CDR1 reads MNHNS; CDR2 reads SASEGT. CDR3 in amino acids: CASSETDRGPSEQYF. CDR3 nucleotides: TGTGCCAGCAGTGAAACGGACAGGGGCCCCTCCGAGCAGTACTTC.

The V and J genes are TRBV19 and TRBJ2-2; TRBD1 matches 7 bases. The germline gives CDR1 LNHDA, CDR2 SQIVND (reference sequence). The CDR3 consists of 14 residues. The trim removed 6 bases at V and 3 bases at J, leaving 4 bases unmatched. The DNA for the CDR3 is TGTGCCAGTAGCGGACAGGTTGACACCGGGGAGCTGTTTTTT. Amino acid sequence: CASSGQVDTGELFF.

This chain joins TRBV6-5 and TRBJ2-2; no clear D gene. With 10 bases removed from V and 3 bases from J, the gap between germline ends came to 15 bases. CDR1 and CDR2 from the germline V gene are MNHEY and SVGAGI. CDR3 length equals 14 residues. The CDR3 bases are TGTGCCACCTCCAAGGCTAGTCACACCGGGGAGCTGTTTTTT. Translated, it gives CATSKASHTGELFF.

This clone showed up just a few times. This chain joins TRBV18 and TRBJ2-7; D possibly corresponds to TRBD1 (5 bases). Trimming shortened V by 6 bases and J by 3 bases, and 18 bases separated the two germline ends. Germline CDR1 KGHSH, CDR2 LQKENI. There are 15 residues in the CDR3. The CDR3 is CASSVQGFTIYEQYF. The CDR3 DNA follows: TGTGCCAGCTCGGTTCAGGGCTTTACCATCTACGAGCAGTACTTC.

V and J are TRBV19 and TRBJ2-1, with a weak D call TRBD2 (5 bases). Germline CDR1 LNHDA, CDR2 SQIVND (reference sequence). The V end lost 6 bases, the J end lost 4 bases, and 13 bases lay between the germline ends. The CDR3 length is 14 residues. The CDR3 protein is CASRGLAAYNEQFF. CDR3 nucleotides: TGTGCCAGTAGGGGTCTAGCCGCGTACAATGAGCAGTTCTTC. The full variable domain, its missing parts supplied by reference TRBV19 and TRBJ2-1, is DGGITQSPKYLFRKEGQNVTLSCEQNLNHDAMYWYRQDPGQGLRLIYYSQIVNDFQKGDIAEGYSVSREKKESFPLTVTSAQKNPTAFYLCASRGLAAYNEQFFGPGTRLTVL.